This T cell receptor (beta chain) originates from a study of control samples from healthy donors and cancer patients. The method was immunoSEQ multiplex PCR; TCRdb's version includes in-frame clones alone and lacks a portion of them. The data hold 20,000 or so clones, with approximately 85% observed a single time. Germline V gene data show CDR1 as GTSNPN and CDR2 as SVGIG (reference sequence). The V end lost 0 bases, the J end lost 8 bases, and 4 bases lay between the germline ends. The CDR3 is made up of 11 amino acids. The source is a man aged 55 to 70 with head and neck cancer. The chain carries TRBV30 and TRBJ1-4; unclear D gene. The material sequenced was PBMCs. The chain's CDR3 is CAWSVVEKLFF. The CDR3 bases are TGTGCCTGGAGTGTAGTCGAAAAACTGTTTTTT.